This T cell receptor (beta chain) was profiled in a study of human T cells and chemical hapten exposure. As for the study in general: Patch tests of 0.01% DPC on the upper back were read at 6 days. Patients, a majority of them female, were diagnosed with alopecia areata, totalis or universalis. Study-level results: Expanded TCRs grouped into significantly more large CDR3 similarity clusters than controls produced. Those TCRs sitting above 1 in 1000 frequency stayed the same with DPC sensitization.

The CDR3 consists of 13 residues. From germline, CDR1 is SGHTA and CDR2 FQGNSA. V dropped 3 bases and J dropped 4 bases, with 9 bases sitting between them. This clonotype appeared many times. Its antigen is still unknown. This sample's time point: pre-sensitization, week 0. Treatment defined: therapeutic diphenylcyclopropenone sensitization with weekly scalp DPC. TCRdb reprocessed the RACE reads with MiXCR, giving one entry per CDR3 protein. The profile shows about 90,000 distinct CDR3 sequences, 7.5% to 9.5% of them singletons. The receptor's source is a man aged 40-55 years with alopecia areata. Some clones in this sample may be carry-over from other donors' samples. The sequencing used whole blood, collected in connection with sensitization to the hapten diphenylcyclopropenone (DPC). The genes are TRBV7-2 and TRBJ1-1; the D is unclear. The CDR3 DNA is TGTGCCAGCAGCTTCCCGGTAGTCACTGAAGCTTTCTTT. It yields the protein CASSFPVVTEAFF.